Listed below are T cell receptor beta chains from one sample, sequenced in a study of Ad26.COV2.S vaccination and SARS-CoV-2 variants. Measured with immunoSEQ multiplex PCR; TCRdb has only the in-frame clones, and not every one. The sample has 97,000 or so clones; about three quarters are singletons. Sample: peripheral blood, taken after recovery from COVID-19. The receptor source for this set is a human donor who had recovered from COVID-19. CDR3s leave out the opening cysteine and the closing phenylalanine or tryptophan. The order of the fields is V gene, D gene, CDR3 protein. The D gene is left open where the match is weak.

V: TRBV19; D: TRBD1; CDR3: ASNPGQGVTGELF
V: TRBV5-1; D: TRBD1; CDR3: ASSLAGLTGDAEAF
V: TRBV6-2/TRBV6-3; D: -; CDR3: ASSYYPASSYNSPLH
V: TRBV19; D: TRBD1; CDR3: ASRIQGAAGYT
V: TRBV2; D: -; CDR3: ASSEDERGPPQQDSYEQY
V: TRBV9; D: TRBD1; CDR3: ASSPGTGGGTEAF
V: TRBV30; D: -; CDR3: AWSPGNQPQH
V: TRBV3-1/TRBV3-2; D: TRBD2; CDR3: ASSQVLAGGSGETQY
V: TRBV7-2; D: -; CDR3: ASSLERGYRDGYT
V: TRBV27; D: -; CDR3: ASSLGQGRGQPQH
V: TRBV11-3; D: -; CDR3: ASSSLGGEMYNEQF
V: TRBV24-1; D: -; CDR3: ATSDLSRGVNTGELF
V: TRBV10-1; D: -; CDR3: ASSDNTDTGELF
V: TRBV19; D: TRBD1; CDR3: ASSIRTGIDTEAF
V: TRBV28; D: -; CDR3: ASSHPHGYEQY
V: TRBV5-4; D: -; CDR3: ASSSAGTGGAGELF
V: TRBV5-1; D: -; CDR3: ASSPDFSGANVLT
V: TRBV12-3/TRBV12-4; D: -; CDR3: ASSLTGPTEAF
V: TRBV2; D: -; CDR3: ATSTPKGREQF
V: TRBV29-1; D: TRBD2; CDR3: SARAAGGLEQF
V: TRBV7-2; D: -; CDR3: ASSLKGLNQPQH
V: TRBV11-2; D: -; CDR3: ASSLDEGGWNSPLH
V: TRBV7-2; D: TRBD1; CDR3: ASSIQGANEQF
V: TRBV5-5; D: -; CDR3: ASSLAQDQPQH
V: TRBV5-1; D: -; CDR3: ASKAGADTQY
V: TRBV7-3; D: -; CDR3: ASSLTRSANTGELF
V: TRBV28; D: -; CDR3: ASSSPGPLGITEAF
V: TRBV7-9; D: -; CDR3: ASSRGAAYEQY
V: TRBV3-1/TRBV3-2; D: -; CDR3: ASSHPWGRATGNTIY
V: TRBV7-6; D: TRBD2; CDR3: ASSLGPGLANNEQF
V: TRBV6-5; D: TRBD1; CDR3: ASINRGTDTEAF
V: TRBV5-1; D: -; CDR3: ASGPEPHTQY
V: TRBV30; D: TRBD2; CDR3: AFTRSGGAITGELF
V: TRBV5-1; D: -; CDR3: ASSLGKDTEAF